Sequencing of this T cell receptor beta chain was carried out in a study of T cell responses to AZD1222 COVID-19 vaccine. Deletions cut 5 bases from V and 6 bases from J, with 12 bases between. Germline CDR1 and CDR2: MRHNA and SNTAGT. This CDR3 region has 13 residues. The table came from immunoSEQ multiplex PCR; TCRdb's copy has only in-frame clones and leaves some out. The repertoire holds roughly 65,000 clones, with around nine tenths as singletons. The chain combines TRBV6-4 with TRBJ2-3; D not resolved. Sequenced material: peripheral blood, taken on day 0 of AZD1222 vaccination. The sequence came from an adult in good health. DNA of the CDR3: TGTGCCAGCAGTCGGATTCTTATGGATACGCAGTATTTT. Translating gives CASSRILMDTQYF.